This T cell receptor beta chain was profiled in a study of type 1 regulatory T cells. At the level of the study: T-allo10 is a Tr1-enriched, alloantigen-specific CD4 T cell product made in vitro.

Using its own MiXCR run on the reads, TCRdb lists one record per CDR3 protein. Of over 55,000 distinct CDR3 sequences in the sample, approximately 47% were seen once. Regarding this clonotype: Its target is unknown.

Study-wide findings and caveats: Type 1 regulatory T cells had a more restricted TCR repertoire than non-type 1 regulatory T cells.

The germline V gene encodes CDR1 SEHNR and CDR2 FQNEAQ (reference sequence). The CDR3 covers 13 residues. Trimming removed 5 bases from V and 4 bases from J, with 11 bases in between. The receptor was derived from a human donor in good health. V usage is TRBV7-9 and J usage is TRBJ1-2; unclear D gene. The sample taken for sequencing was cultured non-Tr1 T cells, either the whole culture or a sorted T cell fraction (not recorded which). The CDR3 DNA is TGTGCCAGCAGCCCCCGGGCCAGCTATGGCTACACCTTC. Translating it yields CASSPRASYGYTF.